A single sample is the source of the 27 T cell receptor beta chains below, sequenced in a study of T cell responses to AZD1222 COVID-19 vaccine. TCRdb's table, derived via immunoSEQ multiplex PCR, lists solely in-frame clones and lacks some. This table holds some 120,000 clones, around nine tenths found once. Sample: peripheral blood, taken 28 days after the second AZD1222 dose. All receptors derive from an adult who received the AZD1222 COVID-19 vaccine.

V is TRBV6-4 and J is TRBJ2-7, with 9 positions matching TRBD2. V dropped 3 bases and J dropped 0; count of bases not matched to a gene: 3. CDR1 and CDR2 (germline): MRHNA, SNTAGT. This CDR3 has 15 residues. CDR3 in DNA: TGTGCCAGCAGTGAGGGTAGCGGGAGCTCCTACGAGCAGTACTTC. This codes for CASSEGSGSSYEQYF.

The chain joins TRBV10-1 to TRBJ2-7; tentative D call: TRBD1 (5 bases). Between the trimmed V and J ends, which lost 4 bases and 0 bases, there was a span of 16 bases. The germline CDR1 and CDR2 sequences are WNHNN and SYGVQD (reference sequence). The CDR3 contains 16 residues. CDR3 region: CASSGVCLGRSYEQYF. The CDR3 coding sequence is TGCGCCAGCAGTGGCGTGTGTCTGGGGCGCTCCTACGAGCAGTACTTC.

The chain combines TRBV11-1 with TRBJ2-3, with D perhaps matching TRBD2 (6 bases). The germline V and J ends were trimmed by 2 bases and 0 bases, with 12 bases remaining between them. From germline, CDR1 is SGHAT and CDR2 FQDESV (reference sequence). CDR3 length equals 16 residues. The CDR3 bases are TGTGCCAGCAGCTTATGGATCGGGACTAGCACAGATACGCAGTATTTT. Its protein is CASSLWIGTSTDTQYF.

The chain is built from TRBV19 and TRBJ1-4; D is unclear. The CDR3 sequence is 14 residues long. Germline lookup yields CDR1 LNHDA and CDR2 SQIVND (reference sequence). Trimming cost V 4 bases and J 6 bases, with 12 bases left between them. CDR3 sequence reads: CASSSQTLHEKLFF. DNA of the CDR3: TGTGCCAGTAGTAGCCAGACCCTCCATGAAAAACTGTTTTTT.

This chain links TRBV19 with TRBJ1-5, with a possible D match to TRBD1 (6 bases). V lost 10 bases, J lost 3 bases, and 19 bases lay in between. The length of the CDR3 is 15 residues. CDR1 is LNHDA and CDR2 is SQIVND in the germline V gene (reference sequence). As DNA, the CDR3 is TGTGCCACAACAAGGGGGGGTCTCCCCAATCAGCCCCAGCATTTT. This encodes CATTRGGLPNQPQHF.

This clone came up a few times. The chain combines TRBV7-3 with TRBJ2-1; 8 positions match TRBD2. Germline assignment: CDR1 SGHTA and CDR2 FQGTGA. With 5 bases clipped from V and 9 bases from J, the junction kept 15 bases outside the gene matches. The CDR3 covers 16 residues. This chain's CDR3 is CASSLTPGTSKIEQFF. In DNA, the CDR3 is TGTGCCAGCAGCCTGACACCCGGGACTAGTAAAATTGAGCAGTTCTTC. Using reference TRBV7-3 and TRBJ2-1 for the parts outside the CDR3, the full variable domain is GAGVSQTPSNKVTEKGKYVELRCDPISGHTALYWYRQSLGQGPEFLIYFQGTGAADDSGLPNDRFFAVRPEGSVSTLKIQRTERGDSAVYLCASSLTPGTSKIEQFFGPGTRLTVL.

This clone was seen only once. The rearrangement joins TRBV27 to TRBJ2-7; D unclear. V was pared by 2 bases and J by 3 bases, with 8 bases between. Germline-derived CDR1 and CDR2 are MNHEY and SMNVEV (reference sequence). The CDR3 totals 13 residues. The CDR3 coding sequence is TGTGCCAGCAGTTTACGACTCTTCTACGAGCAGTACTTC. It encodes CASSLRLFYEQYF.

This rearrangement joins TRBV5-1 to TRBJ1-6; the D is unclear. With 0 bases removed from V and 5 bases from J, the gap between germline ends came to 9 bases. This CDR3 contains 15 residues. Germline assignment: CDR1 SGHRS and CDR2 YFSETQ. The CDR3 protein is CASSLGGVDNSPLHF. As DNA, the CDR3 is TGCGCCAGCAGCTTGGGGGGAGTAGATAATTCACCCCTCCACTTT.

The rearrangement joins TRBV10-3 to TRBJ1-2; D call uncertain. Trimming pared 8 bases from V and 3 bases from J, leaving 10 bases between. Germline V lookup: CDR1 ENHRY, CDR2 SYGVKD. The CDR3 extends over 12 amino acids. DNA for the CDR3: TGTGCCATCTCCGAGACGGACTATGGCTACACCTTC. Its translation is CAISETDYGYTF.

The chain has TRBV5-1 and TRBJ2-3; no definite D call. V was shortened by 1 base and J by 6 bases, with 15 bases between the two germline ends. The CDR3 length is 15 residues. Germline CDR1 SGHRS, CDR2 YFSETQ. The CDR3 protein is CASSLTGSVGDTQYF. The DNA of the CDR3 is TGCGCCAGCAGCTTGACTGGATCGGTGGGGGATACGCAGTATTTT.

V usage is TRBV9 and J usage is TRBJ2-3; possibly TRBD2 for D (5 bases). V was pared by 4 bases and J by 6 bases, with 9 bases between. The CDR3 runs to 12 residues. Germline V gives CDR1 SGDLS, CDR2 YYNGEE. The CDR3, as DNA: TGTGCCAGCAGCCCCTCGGGGGATACGCAGTATTTT. Its translation: CASSPSGDTQYF.

About this clone itself: In the same sample, other DNA sequences code for this CDR3. The CDR3 coding sequence is TGTGCCAGCAGACCCGGGACAGGGGGCAATCAGCCCCAGCATTTT. It codes for CASRPGTGGNQPQHF. The chain links TRBV27 to TRBJ1-5; TRBD1 matches at 10 bases. The CDR3 covers 15 residues. Looked up from germline, CDR1 is MNHEY and CDR2 is SMNVEV (reference sequence). With V trimmed by 6 bases and J by 2 bases, 4 bases remained unmatched.

This clone has only a few counts. The chain combines TRBV28 with TRBJ2-7; TRBD2 aligns across 9 bases. Per the germline V gene, CDR1 is MDHEN and CDR2 is SYDVKM. CDR3 length: 14 amino acids. Losses at the gene ends were 6 bases for V and 2 bases for J; bases not matched to a gene: 5. In DNA, the CDR3 is TGTGCCAGCAGCCTAGCGGGGCTGCCCTACGAGCAGTACTTC. Protein sequence: CASSLAGLPYEQYF.

The chain carries TRBV2 and TRBJ1-5; tentative D call: TRBD1 (6 bases). From germline, CDR1 is SNHLY and CDR2 FYNNEI. CDR3 length equals 14 residues. Trimming removed 8 bases from V and 6 bases from J, with 17 bases in between. The CDR3 nucleotides read TGTGCCAGCGGCGACCAGGGGAGTTTTCAGCCCCAGCATTTT. The encoded protein is CASGDQGSFQPQHF.

The chain couples TRBV6-5 to TRBJ1-2; weak D call: TRBD1 (5 bases). The CDR3 totals 15 residues. Trimming took off 0 bases at V and 7 bases at J, with 15 bases between the two ends. The germline V gene encodes CDR1 MNHEY and CDR2 SVGAGI. CDR3 loop: CASSYSIKGALGYTF. The DNA for the CDR3 is TGTGCCAGCAGTTACTCGATCAAAGGGGCGCTTGGCTACACCTTC.

This chain links TRBV7-9 with TRBJ1-2; TRBD1 might be the D (5 bases). V was shortened by 5 bases and J by 8 bases, with 21 bases between the two germline ends. Germline-derived CDR1 and CDR2 are SEHNR and FQNEAQ (reference sequence). CDR3 length: 15 amino acids. CDR3 in DNA: TGTGCCAGCAGCCGGAGGCTGGGGGGTCGCGAGGGCTACACCTTC. Translating it yields CASSRRLGGREGYTF. Full variable domain (outside the CDR3, taken from reference TRBV7-9 and TRBJ1-2): DTGVSQNPRHKITKRGQNVTFRCDPISEHNRLYWYRQTLGQGPEFLTYFQNEAQLEKSRLLSDRFSAERPKGSFSTLEIQRTEQGDSAMYLCASSRRLGGREGYTFGSGTRLTVV.

V gene TRBV4-2 combines with J gene TRBJ1-5, with D unresolved. V was pared by 1 base and J by 6 bases, with 4 bases between. The germline V gene encodes CDR1 LGHNA and CDR2 YNFKEQ. The CDR3 has 12 amino acids. CDR3 sequence (DNA): TGTGCCAGCAGCCAAGCAGGTCAGCCCCAGCATTTT. Amino acid sequence: CASSQAGQPQHF.

The rearrangement joins TRBV19 to TRBJ1-5; possibly TRBD1 for D (6 bases). Trimming took off 5 bases at V and 3 bases at J, with 11 bases between the two ends. CDR1 and CDR2 from the germline V gene are LNHDA and SQIVND (reference sequence). The CDR3 totals 14 residues. CDR3 residues: CASSPQGYNQPQHF. The CDR3, as DNA: TGTGCCAGTAGTCCCCAGGGGTACAATCAGCCCCAGCATTTT.

The chain recombines TRBV7-2 with TRBJ1-2; TRBD1 is a possible D gene (6 bases). Between the trimmed V and J ends, which lost 5 bases and 7 bases, there was a span of 17 bases. The CDR3 loop spans 14 amino acids. The germline gives CDR1 SGHTA, CDR2 FQGNSA. The CDR3 is CASSPRGGLAGYTF. The CDR3 DNA sequence: TGTGCCAGCAGCCCAAGGGGGGGGCTCGCTGGCTACACCTTC.

This sequence joins TRBV11-2 and TRBJ2-1; 10 bases fit TRBD2. This CDR3 region has 17 residues. Germline CDR1 and CDR2: SGHAT and FQNNGV. The V segment lost 0 bases and the J segment 4 bases; nucleotides outside the gene matches: 6. CDR3 sequence reads: CASSLDRGAGGYNEQFF. CDR3 DNA: TGTGCCAGCAGCTTAGATCGTGGAGCGGGGGGGTACAATGAGCAGTTCTTC.

This rearrangement joins TRBV6-5 to TRBJ1-6; no clear D gene. Per germline, CDR1 MNHEY and CDR2 SVGAGI. V dropped 4 bases and J dropped 4 bases, with 5 bases sitting between them. The CDR3 has 13 residues. The CDR3 protein is CASSFDYNSPLHF. DNA of the CDR3: TGTGCCAGCAGTTTCGATTATAATTCACCCCTCCACTTT.

This sequence joins TRBV27 and TRBJ1-1; D remains unclear. CDR3 length: 12 amino acids. Looked up from germline, CDR1 is MNHEY and CDR2 is SMNVEV (reference sequence). Trimming pared 7 bases from V and 1 base from J, leaving 7 bases between. For the CDR3, the DNA is TGTGCCAGCAAGGTGGGGAACACTGAAGCTTTCTTT. Its protein is CASKVGNTEAFF.

The genes are TRBV5-4 and TRBJ2-7; TRBD2 agrees at 9 bases. J gave up 5 bases and V 9 bases, and 18 bases lay outside the gene matches. The CDR3 loop spans 16 amino acids. Germline CDR1 is SGHNT and CDR2 is YYREEE (reference sequence). The CDR3 sequence is CATTQLNLAGHDEQYF. Here the CDR3 DNA reads TGTGCCACCACGCAGCTTAATCTAGCGGGGCACGACGAGCAGTACTTC.

V usage is TRBV6-2 or TRBV6-3 and J usage is TRBJ2-1; D is perhaps TRBD1 or TRBD2 (6 bases each). The CDR3 consists of 16 residues. Trimming shortened V by 5 bases and J by 10 bases, and 24 bases separated the two germline ends. From germline, CDR1 is MNHEY and CDR2 SVGEGT. CDR3 coding DNA: TGTGCCAGCAGTCATAACAAGGGGGGTGTTGTAGAAGAGCAGTTCTTC. Its translation is CASSHNKGGVVEEQFF.

This clone is a singleton in its sample. The V gene is TRBV7-2, the J gene TRBJ1-1; D perhaps matches TRBD1 (5 bases). Germline CDR1 reads SGHTA; CDR2 reads FQGNSA. The CDR3 totals 15 residues. V was shortened by 5 bases and J by 3 bases, with 16 bases between the two germline ends. The CDR3: CASSGRGLRDTEAFF. CDR3 bases: TGTGCCAGCAGCGGAAGAGGACTCAGGGACACTGAAGCTTTCTTT.

The chain recombines TRBV28 with TRBJ2-1; D is ambiguous. Germline V gene sequence: CDR1 MDHEN, CDR2 SYDVKM. Trimming removed 3 bases from V and 8 bases from J, with 5 bases in between. The CDR3 consists of 11 residues. CDR3 DNA sequence: TGTGCCAGCAGTTTTTTGGATGAGCAGTTCTTC. This sequence encodes CASSFLDEQFF.

This clone showed up just once. V and J are TRBV18 and TRBJ2-3, with TRBD1 identical over 10 bases. CDR3 size: 15 residues. V was pared by 3 bases and J by 2 bases, with 2 bases of the junction left unmatched. From germline, CDR1 is KGHSH and CDR2 LQKENI. The CDR3 nucleotides read TGTGCCAGCTCACCCGGGACAGGGGCCACAGATACGCAGTATTTT. This encodes CASSPGTGATDTQYF.